Listed below are T cell receptor beta chains from one sample, sequenced in a study of cytomegalovirus exposure and HLA in healthy donors. Produced via immunoSEQ multiplex PCR; TCRdb's table is partial and in-frame only. In the table there are over 130,000 clones, approximately 88% of which are singletons. The specimen was PBMCs. These receptor sequences come from a woman in her 40s in good health and CMV-seronegative. Both conserved end residues are part of each CDR3. The order of the fields is clone size, J gene, V gene, D gene, CDR3 DNA, CDR3 protein. D genes are given only for firm matches. Clone size, where shown, is once, few, many, or a class for clones that have expanded.

-,TRBJ1-1,TRBV5-1,-,TGCGCCAGCAGCTTGGTGGGGGGGGAAGCTTTCTTT,CASSLVGGEAFF
-,TRBJ1-1,TRBV7-8,-,TGTGCCAGCAGCCATAGACAAGTCGCTGAAGCTTTCTTT,CASSHRQVAEAFF
-,TRBJ2-7,TRBV7-9,TRBD2,TGTTCCAGCAGCTTGAGTCTGGCGGGAGGTTTCTACGAGCAGTACTTC,CSSSLSLAGGFYEQYF
-,TRBJ2-7,TRBV6-1,-,TGTGCCAGCAGTGGGACAGCCTACGAGCAGTACTTC,CASSGTAYEQYF
-,TRBJ2-3,TRBV27,-,TGTGCCAGCAGTCCCCTCCCTGGTTCCGGTACGCAGTATTTT,CASSPLPGSGTQYF
-,TRBJ2-3,TRBV29-1,TRBD2,TGCAGCGTTAGGACTAGTTGGTATACGCAGTATTTT,CSVRTSWYTQYF
-,TRBJ1-1,TRBV27,TRBD1,TGTGCCAGCACACTCACGGGACAGGGTACTGAAGCTTTCTTT,CASTLTGQGTEAFF
-,TRBJ2-3,TRBV10-2,TRBD2,TGCGCCAGCAGTGGGAGGACTAGCGGGATCACAGATACGCAGTATTTT,CASSGRTSGITDTQYF
-,TRBJ2-5,TRBV27,TRBD1,TGTGCCAGCAGTTTAACAGGACAGGGGGCGGCACCCCAGTACTTC,CASSLTGQGAAPQYF
-,TRBJ2-7,TRBV7-2,TRBD2,TGTGCCAGCAGCTTAGATCGGGCGGGAGGGGCCTACGAGCAGTACTTC,CASSLDRAGGAYEQYF
-,TRBJ2-6,TRBV19,TRBD1,TGTGCCAGTAGACGACAGGGCCTCCGCTCTGGGGCCAACGTCCTGACTTTC,CASRRQGLRSGANVLTF
-,TRBJ2-1,TRBV27,-,TGTGCCAGCAGTTCACGTGGCGGTTCCTACAATGAGCAGTTCTTC,CASSSRGGSYNEQFF
once,TRBJ2-1,TRBV2,TRBD2,TGTGCCAGCGCTTACACTAGCGGAGTTGATCCGTTCTTC,CASAYTSGVDPFF
-,TRBJ2-3,TRBV2,-,TGTGCCAGCAGTAGCGAGGGTGGGGATACGCAGTATTTT,CASSSEGGDTQYF
few,TRBJ1-2,TRBV25-1,-,TGTGCCAGCACCGAGCGGGACTCAGGTGGCTACACCTTC,CASTERDSGGYTF
-,TRBJ2-3,TRBV10-2,TRBD2,TGCGCCAGCAGTGATTGGGGGGGTGCTAGCGGAGCTAGCACAGATACGCAGTATTTT,CASSDWGGASGASTDTQYF
-,TRBJ1-2,TRBV11-2,-,TGTGCCAGCAGCTTATCATTACTGCGAAACTATGGCTACACCTTC,CASSLSLLRNYGYTF
-,TRBJ2-7,TRBV4-2,-,TGTGCCAGCAGCCAAGAGCCCGGTAGCAACGAGCAGTACTTC,CASSQEPGSNEQYF
-,TRBJ1-6,TRBV7-2,-,TGTGCCAGCAGCATCGGACAGCCTAATTCACCCCTCCACTTT,CASSIGQPNSPLHF
-,TRBJ2-3,TRBV6-1,TRBD1,TGTGCCAGCAGTGATGTAGGACAGGGCACAGATACGCAGTATTTT,CASSDVGQGTDTQYF
once,TRBJ2-1,TRBV6-5,-,TGTGCCAGCAGTTGGGGGGGAGGGGGGATCTACAATGAGCAGTTCTTC,CASSWGGGGIYNEQFF
-,TRBJ1-4,TRBV4-1,-,TGCGCCAGCAGCCAAGATGAGGGAAATAGCTTTGAAAAACTGTTTTTT,CASSQDEGNSFEKLFF
-,TRBJ2-5,TRBV7-6,TRBD1,TGTGCCAGCAGCGAACAACCGGGACAGGGGGCTGGGGAGACCCAGTACTTC,CASSEQPGQGAGETQYF
-,TRBJ1-3,TRBV7-2,-,TGTGCCAGCAGCTCCCTCCGTGGGGGCGCAGAAGGAAACACCATATATTTT,CASSSLRGGAEGNTIYF
-,TRBJ2-7,TRBV5-1,-,TGCGCCAGCAGCTTGGGTACTAGTTCTCTCGAGCAGTACTTC,CASSLGTSSLEQYF
once,TRBJ2-5,TRBV7-9,-,TGTGCCAGCAGCTTATATTCCGGACTGTTGGAGACCCAGTACTTC,CASSLYSGLLETQYF
-,TRBJ2-4,TRBV2,-,TGTGCCAGCCGGAAAGGTACAGCGGAGGGAAGCATTCAGTACTTC,CASRKGTAEGSIQYF
-,TRBJ2-7,TRBV28,-,TGTGCCAGCAGTTTAATCTTGGGGCCCTCCTACGAGCAGTACTTC,CASSLILGPSYEQYF
-,TRBJ2-7,TRBV7-9,-,TGTGCCAGCAGCTTCGGAGGGTTCTACGAGCAGTACTTC,CASSFGGFYEQYF
-,TRBJ2-5,TRBV19,TRBD1,TGTGCCAGTAGCCCGGACAGGGAGGAGACCCAGTACTTC,CASSPDREETQYF
-,TRBJ2-7,TRBV7-2,-,TGTGCCAGCAGCCAGATCTACGAGCAGTACTTC,CASSQIYEQYF
once,TRBJ1-5,TRBV7-8,-,TGTGCCAGCAGCTTAGTGGGGGGGGGCCAGCCCCAGCATTTT,CASSLVGGGQPQHF
-,TRBJ2-2,TRBV10-3,TRBD2,TGTGCCATCACTAAAGCGGGAGGGCCAGACACCGGGGAGCTGTTTTTT,CAITKAGGPDTGELFF
-,TRBJ2-7,TRBV10-3,TRBD1,TGTGCCATCAGAGATCCGACTTCAACCGGGACAGGGCTGTTCTACGAGCAGTACTTC,CAIRDPTSTGTGLFYEQYF
once,TRBJ2-1,TRBV18,TRBD1,TGTGCCAGCTCACCTTTGGACAGGGACAATGAGCAGTTCTTC,CASSPLDRDNEQFF
-,TRBJ1-5,TRBV28,-,TGTGCCAGCAAGTCTGTACAGGCCGATCAGCCCCAGCATTTT,CASKSVQADQPQHF
-,TRBJ2-3,TRBV7-3,-,TGTGCCAGCAGCTTACTTGCAGGGCTGGGGGATACGCAGTATTTT,CASSLLAGLGDTQYF
-,TRBJ2-2,TRBV7-3,-,TGTGCCAGCAGCTTAACTGGCACTACGAACACCGGGGAGCTGTTTTTT,CASSLTGTTNTGELFF
-,TRBJ2-2,TRBV7-2,-,TGTGCCAGCAGCCCAAAGGGGGGGGGAGTGGGAACCGGGGAGCTGTTTTTT,CASSPKGGGVGTGELFF
-,TRBJ1-1,TRBV5-4,-,TGTGCCAGCAGCTCGTATAGCACTGAAGCTTTCTTT,CASSSYSTEAFF
-,TRBJ2-1,TRBV5-1,-,TGCGCCAGCAGCTCCGGGACTTCTTACAATGAGCAGTTCTTC,CASSSGTSYNEQFF
-,TRBJ2-2,TRBV25-1,TRBD2,TGTGCCAGCAGTGGAATTCGTCTAGCGGGAGTAACCGGGGAGCTGTTTTTT,CASSGIRLAGVTGELFF
-,TRBJ2-7,TRBV7-2,TRBD2,TGTGCCAGCAGCTTAGAAGCGGGAGTACGGGAGCAGTACTTC,CASSLEAGVREQYF
-,TRBJ2-5,TRBV28,TRBD1,TGTGCCAGCAGTCGCCAAGGACAGGGGGCGAAGGAGACCCAGTACTTC,CASSRQGQGAKETQYF
-,TRBJ2-1,TRBV19,-,TGTGCCAGTAGTATGTCGCAGTACAATGAGCAGTTCTTC,CASSMSQYNEQFF
-,TRBJ1-6,TRBV18,-,TGTGCCAGCTCACCACAAAGAGTACAGGATAATTCACCCCTCCACTTT,CASSPQRVQDNSPLHF